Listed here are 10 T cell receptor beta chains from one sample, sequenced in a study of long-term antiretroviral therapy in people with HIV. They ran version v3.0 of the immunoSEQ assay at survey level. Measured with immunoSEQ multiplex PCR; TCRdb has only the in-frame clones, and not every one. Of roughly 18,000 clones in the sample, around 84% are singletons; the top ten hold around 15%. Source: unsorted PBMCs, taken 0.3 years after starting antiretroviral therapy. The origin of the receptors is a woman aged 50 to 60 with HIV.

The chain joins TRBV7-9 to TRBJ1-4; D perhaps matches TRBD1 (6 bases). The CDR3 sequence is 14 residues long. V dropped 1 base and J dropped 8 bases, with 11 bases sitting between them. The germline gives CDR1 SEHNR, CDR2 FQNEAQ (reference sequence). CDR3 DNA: TGTGCCAGCAGCTTAGTGGGGGCTCGAGAAAAACTGTTTTTT. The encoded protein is CASSLVGAREKLFF.

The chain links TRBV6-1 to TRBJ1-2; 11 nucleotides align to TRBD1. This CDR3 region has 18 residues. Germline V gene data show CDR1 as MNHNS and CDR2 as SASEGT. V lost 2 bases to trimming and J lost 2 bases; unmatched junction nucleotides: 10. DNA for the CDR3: TGTGCCAGCAGTGAATTCGCGTGGGGGACAGGGGGAAACTATGGCTACACCTTC. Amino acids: CASSEFAWGTGGNYGYTF.

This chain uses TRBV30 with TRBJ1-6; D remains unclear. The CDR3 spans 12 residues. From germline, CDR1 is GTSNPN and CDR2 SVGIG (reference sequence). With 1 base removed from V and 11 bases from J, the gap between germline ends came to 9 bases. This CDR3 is CAWSEGEAPLHF. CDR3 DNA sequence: TGTGCCTGGAGTGAGGGAGAGGCACCCCTCCACTTT.

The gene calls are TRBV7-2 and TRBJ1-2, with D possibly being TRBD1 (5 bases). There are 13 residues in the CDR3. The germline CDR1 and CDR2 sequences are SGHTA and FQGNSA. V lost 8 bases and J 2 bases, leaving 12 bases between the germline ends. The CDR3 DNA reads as TGTGCCAGCCCCTTGGGGGGGAACTATGGCTACACCTTC. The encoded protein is CASPLGGNYGYTF. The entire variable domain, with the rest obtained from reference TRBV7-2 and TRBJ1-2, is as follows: GAGVSQSPSNKVTEKGKDVELRCDPISGHTALYWYRQSLGQGLEFLIYFQGNSAPDKSGLPSDRFSAERTGGSVSTLTIQRTQQEDSAVYLCASPLGGNYGYTFGSGTRLTVV.

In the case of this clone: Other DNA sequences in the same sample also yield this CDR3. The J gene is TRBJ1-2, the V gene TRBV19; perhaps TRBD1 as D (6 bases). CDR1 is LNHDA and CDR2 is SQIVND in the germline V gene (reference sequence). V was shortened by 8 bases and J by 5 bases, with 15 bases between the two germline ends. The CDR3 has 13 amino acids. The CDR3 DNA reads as TGTGCCAGTTCCAGGCAGGGGCTATATGGCTACACCTTC. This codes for CASSRQGLYGYTF.

Written as DNA, the CDR3 is TGCAGTTCCCACATAGGCTATGGCTACACCTTC. Its protein is CSSHIGYGYTF. The chain carries TRBV20-1 and TRBJ1-2, with no clear D. This CDR3 contains 11 residues. Germline CDR1 reads DFQATT; CDR2 reads SNEGSKA (reference sequence). With 8 bases removed from V and 4 bases from J, the gap between germline ends came to 11 bases.

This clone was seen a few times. CDR3 sequence (DNA): TGTGCCAGCAGCGTCCGGGCGGGCGACGGGGAGCTGTTTTTT. Protein product: CASSVRAGDGELFF. This chain connects TRBV11-2 to TRBJ2-2; D is possibly TRBD2 (5 bases). The ends were cut back, 5 bases at V and 7 bases at J, with 14 bases in the middle. CDR1 is SGHAT, CDR2 FQNNGV, per germline. This CDR3 region has 14 residues.

CDR3 nucleotides: TGTGCCAGCAGTGTGACAGGGGGCTACGAGCAGTACTTC. Its translation: CASSVTGGYEQYF. The V gene is TRBV2, the J gene TRBJ2-7, with 9 bases aligning to TRBD1. V lost 4 bases, J lost 3 bases, and 1 base stayed unmatched. The germline V gene encodes CDR1 SNHLY and CDR2 FYNNEI. CDR3 length: 13 amino acids. The entire variable domain, with the rest obtained from reference TRBV2 and TRBJ2-7, is as follows: EPEVTQTPSHQVTQMGQEVILRCVPISNHLYFYWYRQILGQKVEFLVSFYNNEISEKSEIFDDQFSVERPDGSNFTLKIRSTKLEDSAMYFCASSVTGGYEQYFGPGTRLTVT.

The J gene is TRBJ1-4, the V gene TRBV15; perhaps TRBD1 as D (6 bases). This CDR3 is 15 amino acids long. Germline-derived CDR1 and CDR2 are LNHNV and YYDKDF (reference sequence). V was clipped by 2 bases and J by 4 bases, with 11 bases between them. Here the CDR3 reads CATSRNRAINEKLFF. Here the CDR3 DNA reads TGTGCCACCAGCAGAAACAGGGCGATTAATGAAAAACTGTTTTTT.

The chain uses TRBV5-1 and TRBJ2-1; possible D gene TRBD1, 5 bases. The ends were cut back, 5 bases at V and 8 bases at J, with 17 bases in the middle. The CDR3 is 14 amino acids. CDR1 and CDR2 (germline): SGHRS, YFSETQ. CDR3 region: CASRQSDTNDEQFF. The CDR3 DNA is TGCGCCAGCAGACAATCGGACACAAACGATGAGCAGTTCTTC.